The rows below give T cell receptor beta chains drawn from one sample of a study of shared clonotypes between healthy human individuals. The assay was immunoSEQ multiplex PCR, and TCRdb's table has in-frame clones only and misses some. This sample has 950,000 to 1,300,000 clones, with about 74% found just once. The sequenced material came from memory CD4+ T cells sorted from blood. Receptor source: a man aged 18 to 30 in good health. Both conserved end residues are part of each CDR3.

>TRBV7-2|TRBJ1-3
CASSLAMGAGNTIYF
>TRBV5-1|TRBJ2-2
CASREGQVTGELFF
>TRBV7-8|TRBJ2-7
CASSSDSYYEQYF
>TRBV15|TRBJ1-1
CATSRDRDRVSEAFF
>TRBV7-2|TRBJ1-3
CASSFGQEAGNTIYF
>TRBV7-2|TRBJ2-7
CASSLGGGLSSYEQYF
>TRBV5-1|TRBJ2-6
CASTGQGHSGANVLTF
>TRBV2|TRBJ1-5
CASSETGGHQPQHF
>TRBV10-2|TRBJ2-1
CAARAGRSSYNEQFF
>TRBV5-1|TRBJ1-1
CASSPDGQGGTEAFF
>TRBV7-2|TRBJ2-5
CASSLSRRETQYF
>TRBV30|TRBJ1-5
CAWSVGNQPQHF
>TRBV19|TRBJ2-7
CASSRRLDSYEQYF
>TRBV5-1|TRBJ2-5
CASSLQLRNSDVKETQYF
>TRBV6-5|TRBJ1-2
CASSGPGQGNYGYTF
>TRBV7-3|TRBJ2-7
CASSRDFGGEQYF
>TRBV4-3|TRBJ2-7
CASSRDRGSYEQYF
>TRBV28|TRBJ1-5
CASRNLGTGGGNQPQHF
>TRBV7-9|TRBJ1-4
CASSLKGAGEKLFF
>TRBV7-9|TRBJ1-1
CASSFTGANTEAFF
>TRBV27|TRBJ1-1
CASSYSDRAVTEAFF
>TRBV5-1|TRBJ1-1
CASSLGGTARPNTEAFF
>TRBV30|TRBJ2-7
CAWGTWTSASYEQYF
>TRBV10-3|TRBJ2-7
CAIGTGASGAHEQYF
>TRBV18|TRBJ2-5
CASSRAQEETQYF
>TRBV11-2|TRBJ1-3
CASSLVGGGTIYF
>TRBV4-3|TRBJ2-1
CASSQGMVAGNEQFF
>TRBV6-6|TRBJ2-5
CASSYSTGLEETQYF
>TRBV5-4|TRBJ2-7
CASSFGGPLSYEQYF
>TRBV9|TRBJ2-2
CASSVLTGITNTGELFF
>TRBV6-5|TRBJ2-6
CASSLAGMAGANVLTF
>TRBV19|TRBJ1-6
CASSATIGSPLHF